The rows below give T cell receptor beta chains drawn from one sample of a study of shared clonotypes between healthy human individuals. Profiling relied on immunoSEQ multiplex PCR, and the TCRdb table lists in-frame clones only, not all of them. The sample has approximately 2,300,000 clones; roughly 92% are singletons. Specimen: naive CD4+ T cells from PBMCs. All receptors come from a man between 18 and 29 years old in good health. Some clones in this sample may be carry-over from other donors' samples. The CDR3 runs from the conserved cysteine through the conserved F or W. Fields, in order: clone size, V gene, J gene, D gene, CDR3 DNA, CDR3 protein. D genes are given only for firm matches. Size values are once, few and many counts, or a class for expanded clones, and some rows have none.

abundance: -
v_gene: TRBV5-1
j_gene: TRBJ2-7
d_gene: TRBD2
CDR3nt: TGCGCCAGCAGGGGGGGGAACGAGTACGAGCAGTACTTC
CDR3aa: CASRGGNEYEQYF

abundance: -
v_gene: TRBV30
j_gene: TRBJ2-1
d_gene: TRBD2
CDR3nt: TGTGCCTTCTCAAAGGGTGGGGGGGCCTACAATGAGCAGTTCTTC
CDR3aa: CAFSKGGGAYNEQFF

abundance: -
v_gene: TRBV5-8
j_gene: TRBJ2-6
d_gene: -
CDR3nt: TGTGCCAGCAGCCGACGGGACCTACCCCGCTCTGGGGCCAACGTCCTGACTTTC
CDR3aa: CASSRRDLPRSGANVLTF

abundance: -
v_gene: TRBV28
j_gene: TRBJ1-2
d_gene: -
CDR3nt: TGTGCCAGCACCCCTCCGCGGGGGCATGGCTACACCTTC
CDR3aa: CASTPPRGHGYTF

abundance: once
v_gene: TRBV4-3
j_gene: TRBJ2-7
d_gene: TRBD1
CDR3nt: TGCGCCAGCAGCCAAAACTCAAATTCAGGGGGCAGGGCCTACGAGCAGTACTTC
CDR3aa: CASSQNSNSGGRAYEQYF

abundance: -
v_gene: TRBV25-1
j_gene: TRBJ2-2
d_gene: TRBD2
CDR3nt: TGTGCCAGCAGTTCTGGGGCTAGCGGTCAGACCGGGGAGCTGTTTTTT
CDR3aa: CASSSGASGQTGELFF

abundance: few
v_gene: TRBV6-4
j_gene: TRBJ1-1
d_gene: -
CDR3nt: TGTGCCAGCAGCGCCACGTGGAACACTGAAGCTTTCTTT
CDR3aa: CASSATWNTEAFF

abundance: -
v_gene: TRBV5-1
j_gene: TRBJ1-1
d_gene: -
CDR3nt: TGCGCCAGCACCTTAACGGGAGCCGATGAAGCTTTCTTT
CDR3aa: CASTLTGADEAFF

abundance: -
v_gene: TRBV20-1
j_gene: TRBJ2-1
d_gene: -
CDR3nt: TGCAGTGCTAGAGAGGACTCCACGGGGTTCTTC
CDR3aa: CSAREDSTGFF

abundance: -
v_gene: TRBV6-1
j_gene: TRBJ2-2
d_gene: TRBD2
CDR3nt: TGTGCCAGCAGTGAAGGATCCAGCGGGAGATACACCGGGGAGCTGTTTTTT
CDR3aa: CASSEGSSGRYTGELFF

abundance: -
v_gene: TRBV6-1
j_gene: TRBJ2-3
d_gene: TRBD2
CDR3nt: TGTGCCAGCAGTCCGACTAGCGGGAGCACAGATACGCAGTATTTT
CDR3aa: CASSPTSGSTDTQYF

abundance: -
v_gene: TRBV27
j_gene: TRBJ2-3
d_gene: -
CDR3nt: TGTGCCAGCAGTCTCGAGAGCACAGATACGCAGTATTTT
CDR3aa: CASSLESTDTQYF

abundance: -
v_gene: TRBV5-1
j_gene: TRBJ2-5
d_gene: -
CDR3nt: TGCGCCAGCAGCTCTAGGGGGGAGACCCAGTACTTC
CDR3aa: CASSSRGETQYF

abundance: once
v_gene: TRBV6-4
j_gene: TRBJ1-2
d_gene: -
CDR3nt: TGTGCCAGCAGTGACTCGACGGGGACACAGGGATATGGCTACACCTTC
CDR3aa: CASSDSTGTQGYGYTF

abundance: -
v_gene: TRBV23-1
j_gene: TRBJ2-3
d_gene: TRBD1
CDR3nt: TGCGCCAGCAGTCAATCTAGGCGACGCCAGACAGGGGGCAATGGCACAGATACGCAGTATTTT
CDR3aa: CASSQSRRRQTGGNGTDTQYF

abundance: -
v_gene: TRBV28
j_gene: TRBJ1-2
d_gene: TRBD1
CDR3nt: TGTGCCAGCACCCAAGGGGGACAGCCCTATGGCTACACCTTC
CDR3aa: CASTQGGQPYGYTF

abundance: -
v_gene: TRBV5-1
j_gene: TRBJ1-1
d_gene: -
CDR3nt: TGCGCCAGCAGCTTGGTGCAGGGAGACACTGAAGCTTTCTTT
CDR3aa: CASSLVQGDTEAFF

abundance: -
v_gene: TRBV9
j_gene: TRBJ1-1
d_gene: -
CDR3nt: TGTGCCAGCAGCGTAGTAGGTCAGTCGAACACTGAAGCTTTCTTT
CDR3aa: CASSVVGQSNTEAFF

abundance: -
v_gene: TRBV7-9
j_gene: TRBJ1-2
d_gene: -
CDR3nt: TGTGCCAGCAGCGCCCGTAGGGGACCTCGTAACTATGGCTACACCTTC
CDR3aa: CASSARRGPRNYGYTF

abundance: few
v_gene: TRBV11-2
j_gene: TRBJ1-2
d_gene: TRBD1
CDR3nt: TGTGCCAGCAGCAAAGACAGGGCGGAGGTTTATGGCTACACCTTC
CDR3aa: CASSKDRAEVYGYTF

abundance: -
v_gene: TRBV27
j_gene: TRBJ2-4
d_gene: -
CDR3nt: TGTGCCAGCAGTTTAAGGCGCCACGCCGCCAAAAACATTCAGTACTTC
CDR3aa: CASSLRRHAAKNIQYF

abundance: -
v_gene: TRBV18
j_gene: TRBJ1-2
d_gene: TRBD1
CDR3nt: TGTGCCAGCTCACTCGGGACAGGGGGTGATGGCTACACCTTC
CDR3aa: CASSLGTGGDGYTF

abundance: -
v_gene: TRBV5-1
j_gene: TRBJ2-7
d_gene: -
CDR3nt: TGCGCCAGCAGCTGGACGGCCTCCGAGCAGTACTTC
CDR3aa: CASSWTASEQYF

abundance: -
v_gene: TRBV5-1
j_gene: TRBJ2-1
d_gene: TRBD2
CDR3nt: TGCGCCAGCAGCCCTGGGACTAGCGGGACTAGCTCCTACAATGAGCAGTTCTTC
CDR3aa: CASSPGTSGTSSYNEQFF

abundance: -
v_gene: TRBV4-2
j_gene: TRBJ2-7
d_gene: -
CDR3nt: TGTGCCAGCAGCCAAGTCGGGGCGGATTCATCCTACGAGCAGTACTTC
CDR3aa: CASSQVGADSSYEQYF

abundance: once
v_gene: TRBV28
j_gene: TRBJ1-4
d_gene: -
CDR3nt: TGTGCCAGCAGTCCCCTACGAGAAAAACTGTTTTTT
CDR3aa: CASSPLREKLFF

abundance: -
v_gene: TRBV11-3
j_gene: TRBJ2-3
d_gene: -
CDR3nt: TGTGCCAGCAGCTTAGTGGCAGGGGCTGGGGATACGCAGTATTTT
CDR3aa: CASSLVAGAGDTQYF

abundance: -
v_gene: TRBV18
j_gene: TRBJ2-6
d_gene: -
CDR3nt: TGTGCCAGCTCACCACCGGGCCGGGGATCTGGGGCCAACGTCCTGACTTTC
CDR3aa: CASSPPGRGSGANVLTF

abundance: -
v_gene: TRBV19
j_gene: TRBJ2-6
d_gene: -
CDR3nt: TGTGCCAGTAGTATTGTAGGCGGGGCTATCCGGCTCTCTGGGGCCAACGTCCTGACTTTC
CDR3aa: CASSIVGGAIRLSGANVLTF

abundance: -
v_gene: TRBV28
j_gene: TRBJ1-5
d_gene: -
CDR3nt: TGTGCCAGCAGTTTACGGCCCCAGCATTTT
CDR3aa: CASSLRPQHF

abundance: -
v_gene: TRBV5-1
j_gene: TRBJ2-7
d_gene: TRBD2
CDR3nt: TGCGCCAGCAGCTTGGCGGGAGGAAGCTACGAGCAGTACTTC
CDR3aa: CASSLAGGSYEQYF

abundance: -
v_gene: TRBV4-1
j_gene: TRBJ2-1
d_gene: -
CDR3nt: TGCGCCAGCAGCCACCCCGGTCCCTCCCAGCGGCTTTACAATGAGCAGTTCTTC
CDR3aa: CASSHPGPSQRLYNEQFF

abundance: -
v_gene: TRBV5-1
j_gene: TRBJ2-2
d_gene: TRBD2
CDR3nt: TGCGCCAGCAGCCGACTAGCGGGAGGCCCGAACACCGGGGAGCTGTTTTTT
CDR3aa: CASSRLAGGPNTGELFF

abundance: -
v_gene: TRBV5-8
j_gene: TRBJ2-6
d_gene: -
CDR3nt: TGTGCCAGCAGCTTGAGGGGGGCACAGGCCAACGTCCTGACTTTC
CDR3aa: CASSLRGAQANVLTF

abundance: few
v_gene: TRBV30
j_gene: TRBJ1-2
d_gene: TRBD1
CDR3nt: TGTGCCTGGAGTGCCCTGGACAGGAATAACTATGGCTACACCTTC
CDR3aa: CAWSALDRNNYGYTF

abundance: -
v_gene: TRBV5-1
j_gene: TRBJ1-2
d_gene: -
CDR3nt: TGCGCCAGCAGCCTGTTTGGGGGGAGCTATGGCTACACCTTC
CDR3aa: CASSLFGGSYGYTF

abundance: -
v_gene: TRBV18
j_gene: TRBJ1-2
d_gene: -
CDR3nt: TGTGCCAGCTCACCGGGGCTAAACTATGGCTACACCTTC
CDR3aa: CASSPGLNYGYTF

abundance: -
v_gene: TRBV11-2
j_gene: TRBJ2-5
d_gene: -
CDR3nt: TGTGCCAGCAGCTTAGATCATATGAGCAGAGGGGAGACCCAGTACTTC
CDR3aa: CASSLDHMSRGETQYF

abundance: -
v_gene: TRBV5-1
j_gene: TRBJ1-3
d_gene: -
CDR3nt: TGCGCCAGCAGCACCGGTGGGCTTTTCAGCTCTGGAAACACCATATATTTT
CDR3aa: CASSTGGLFSSGNTIYF

abundance: -
v_gene: TRBV7-2
j_gene: TRBJ2-7
d_gene: -
CDR3nt: TGTGCCAGCAGCTTAGAGGGGGGATGGTACGAGCAGTACTTC
CDR3aa: CASSLEGGWYEQYF

abundance: once
v_gene: TRBV6-1
j_gene: TRBJ1-5
d_gene: -
CDR3nt: TGTGCCAGCAGTGCCCAACCCCGGCAATATCAGCCCCAGCATTTT
CDR3aa: CASSAQPRQYQPQHF

abundance: -
v_gene: TRBV28
j_gene: TRBJ1-5
d_gene: -
CDR3nt: TGTGCCAGCAGGGCCAGTCAGCCCCAGCATTTT
CDR3aa: CASRASQPQHF

abundance: once
v_gene: TRBV23-1
j_gene: TRBJ1-2
d_gene: -
CDR3nt: TGCGCCAGCAGTGAACCCCATGGGTCCGATGGCTACACCTTC
CDR3aa: CASSEPHGSDGYTF

abundance: -
v_gene: TRBV6-1
j_gene: TRBJ2-5
d_gene: -
CDR3nt: TGTGCCACCGTTATGGGGCCCCGACCGGGGGAGACCCAGTACTTC
CDR3aa: CATVMGPRPGETQYF

abundance: few
v_gene: TRBV30
j_gene: TRBJ1-2
d_gene: TRBD1
CDR3nt: TGTGCCTGGAGTCCGGGACAGAACTATGGCTACACCTTC
CDR3aa: CAWSPGQNYGYTF

abundance: -
v_gene: TRBV2
j_gene: TRBJ2-1
d_gene: TRBD2
CDR3nt: TGTGCCAGCAGTGTGGAGGCGGGAGGGCATACTGAGCAGTTCTTC
CDR3aa: CASSVEAGGHTEQFF

abundance: -
v_gene: TRBV5-8
j_gene: TRBJ2-7
d_gene: -
CDR3nt: TGTGCCAGCAGCTCTCGAGGCCCCAAGTACTTC
CDR3aa: CASSSRGPKYF

abundance: -
v_gene: TRBV7-2
j_gene: TRBJ1-4
d_gene: -
CDR3nt: TGTGCCAGCAGCTTAGCCCGGCATTTCGATGAAAAACTGTTTTTT
CDR3aa: CASSLARHFDEKLFF

abundance: -
v_gene: TRBV7-9
j_gene: TRBJ2-1
d_gene: -
CDR3nt: TGTGCCAGCAGCTCAAGGAATGAGCAGTTCTTC
CDR3aa: CASSSRNEQFF